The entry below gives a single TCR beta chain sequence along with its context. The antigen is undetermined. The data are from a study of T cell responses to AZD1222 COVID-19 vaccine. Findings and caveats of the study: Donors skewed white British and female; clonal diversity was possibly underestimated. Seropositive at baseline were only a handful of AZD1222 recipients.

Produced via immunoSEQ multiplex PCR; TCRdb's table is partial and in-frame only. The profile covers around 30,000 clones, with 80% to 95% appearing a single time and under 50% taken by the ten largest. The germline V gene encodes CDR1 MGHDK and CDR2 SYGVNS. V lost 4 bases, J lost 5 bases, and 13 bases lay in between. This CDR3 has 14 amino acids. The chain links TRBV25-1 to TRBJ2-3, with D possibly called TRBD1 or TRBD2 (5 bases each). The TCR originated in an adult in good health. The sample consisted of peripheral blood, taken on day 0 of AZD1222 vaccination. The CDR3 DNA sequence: TGTGCCAGCAGTGGAGGGTGGGGGATAGATACGCAGTATTTT. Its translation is CASSGGWGIDTQYF.